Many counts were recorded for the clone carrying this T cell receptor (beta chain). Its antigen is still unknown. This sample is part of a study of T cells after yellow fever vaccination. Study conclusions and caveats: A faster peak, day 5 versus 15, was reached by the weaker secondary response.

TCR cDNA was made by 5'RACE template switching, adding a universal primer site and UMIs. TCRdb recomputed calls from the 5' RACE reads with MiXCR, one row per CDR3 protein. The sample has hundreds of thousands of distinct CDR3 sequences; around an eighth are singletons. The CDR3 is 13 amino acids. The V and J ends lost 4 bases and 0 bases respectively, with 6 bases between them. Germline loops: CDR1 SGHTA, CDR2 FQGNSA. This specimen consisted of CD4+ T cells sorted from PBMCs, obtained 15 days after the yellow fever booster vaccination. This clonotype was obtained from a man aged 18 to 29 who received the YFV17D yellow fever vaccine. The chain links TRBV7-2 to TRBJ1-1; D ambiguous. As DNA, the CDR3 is TGTGCCAGCAGCTCCAGGATGAACACTGAAGCTTTCTTT. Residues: CASSSRMNTEAFF.